Here is one TCR beta chain with its context. Its antigen remains unidentified. This sample was included in a study of PD-L1 blockade in urothelial cancer. On the study more broadly: At 3 weeks after treatment start (second dose) and again at 6 weeks, blood was analyzed.

Study-level results: Durable benefit accompanied greater 3-week expansion of tumor-associated blood clones. Pretreatment blood TCR clonality under the median forecast improved survival.

Looked up from germline, CDR1 is KGHSH and CDR2 is LQKENI. After removal of 6 bases from V and 5 bases from J, the junction contained 4 bases not matched to a gene. This CDR3 region has 15 residues. Produced via immunoSEQ multiplex PCR; TCRdb's table is partial and in-frame only. The sample records about 73,000 clones, about 89% being singletons. The chain has TRBV18 and TRBJ2-1; the match to TRBD2 covers 13 bases. The TCR comes from a man aged 60 to 69 with urothelial cancer. The material was PBMCs, obtained around atezolizumab (anti-PD-L1) treatment. This CDR3 is CASSRGLAGDNEQFF. In nucleotides, the CDR3 is TGTGCCAGCTCCCGAGGACTAGCGGGAGACAATGAGCAGTTCTTC.